Each of the 13 T cell receptor beta chains below was sequenced from the same sample in a study of T cells in Graves' hyperthyroidism and ophthalmopathy. TCR beta CDR3 regions were amplified from RNA. The primer set for the first-round RT-PCR of the TCR CDR3 was HTBI. TCRdb analysed the multiplex PCR reads with MiXCR anew, one entry per CDR3 protein. The repertoire holds under 400,000 distinct CDR3 sequences, around 15% seen once, with roughly a fifth in the top ten. The sample comprised blood. These receptors came from an older woman with Graves' ophthalmopathy.

This clonotype was seen a few times. The chain uses TRBV29-1 and TRBJ2-5; D is unclear. CDR3 length: 12 residues. V gave up 4 bases and J gave up 1 base, with 7 bases separating them. Germline V gene data show CDR1 as SQVTM and CDR2 as ANQGSEA. CDR3 amino acids: CSVGITQETQYF. CDR3 sequence (DNA): TGCAGCGTTGGTATAACCCAAGAGACCCAGTACTTC.

This clonotype was observed a few times. This chain joins TRBV5-1 and TRBJ2-1; 16 bases map to TRBD2. Germline trimming cut 3 bases from V and 7 bases from J; bases unmatched to any gene: 7. This CDR3 comprises 17 residues. Germline V gene lookup returns CDR1 SGHRS and CDR2 YFSETQ. CDR3 coding DNA: TGCGCCAGCAGCTGGGGACTAGCGGGAGGGCCGGATAATGAGCAGTTCTTC. Protein product: CASSWGLAGGPDNEQFF.

This chain connects TRBV7-2 to TRBJ2-1; D ambiguous. CDR3 length equals 13 residues. CDR1 SGHTA and CDR2 FQGNSA come from the germline V gene. Trimming left V 4 bases short and J 10 bases short, with 14 bases between. The CDR3 is CASSYAAYGEQFF. The CDR3 region has the DNA TGTGCCAGCAGCTACGCGGCCTACGGGGAGCAGTTCTTC. Based on the CDR3 plus reference TRBV7-2 and TRBJ2-1, the full variable domain is GAGVSQSPSNKVTEKGKDVELRCDPISGHTALYWYRQSLGQGLEFLIYFQGNSAPDKSGLPSDRFSAERTGGSVSTLTIQRTQQEDSAVYLCASSYAAYGEQFFGPGTRLTVL.

This clonotype was counted at least ten times. The chain joins TRBV5-1 to TRBJ2-7, with a weak D call TRBD1 (6 bases). V was clipped by 4 bases and J by 4 bases, with 12 bases between them. This CDR3 contains 13 residues. CDR1 is SGHRS, CDR2 YFSETQ, per germline. Here the CDR3 reads CASSPRQAYEQYF. In nucleotides, the CDR3 is TGCGCCAGCAGCCCCCGACAGGCGTACGAGCAGTACTTC.

This rearrangement joins TRBV19 to TRBJ2-3; D not resolved. Trimming stripped 2 bases from V and 4 bases from J, with 7 bases between. The length of the CDR3 is 13 residues. CDR1 and CDR2 from the germline V gene are LNHDA and SQIVND (reference sequence). The CDR3 coding sequence is TGTGCCAGTAGTATAATTGGGGCAGATACGCAGTATTTT. As protein: CASSIIGADTQYF.

Many counts were recorded for this clonotype. The gene calls are TRBV6-1 and TRBJ2-5; a weak D match, TRBD2 (6 bases). The CDR3 totals 15 residues. Germline V gene sequence: CDR1 MNHNS, CDR2 SASEGT. V was clipped by 0 bases and J by 5 bases, with 13 bases between them. The CDR3 bases are TGTGCCAGCAGTGAAGCAATAGGACTACTTGAGACCCAGTACTTC. It is translated as CASSEAIGLLETQYF.

This clonotype was found a few times. The V call is TRBV25-1, the J call TRBJ2-7; 9 nucleotides line up with TRBD1. The J segment lost 5 bases and the V segment lost 6 bases, leaving 5 bases of the junction unmatched. The germline V gene has CDR1 MGHDK and CDR2 SYGVNS. This CDR3 spans 13 amino acids. The CDR3 protein is CASRGQGRNEQYF. In DNA, the CDR3 is TGTGCCAGCAGAGGACAGGGGAGGAACGAGCAGTACTTC.

This chain connects TRBV5-8 to TRBJ1-1, with D possibly TRBD1 on 5 matching bases. The V gene lost 4 bases and the J gene lost 1 base, with 14 bases spanning the gap. The length of the CDR3 is 15 residues. Per the germline V gene, CDR1 is SGHTS and CDR2 is YDEGEE. The CDR3 DNA sequence: TGTGCCAGCAGCCCATTCGGACAATCGAACACTGAAGCTTTCTTT. Protein product: CASSPFGQSNTEAFF.

This clonotype was detected ten times or more. The chain carries TRBV28 and TRBJ2-3; D unresolved. Germline V gives CDR1 MDHEN, CDR2 SYDVKM. The CDR3 length is 14 residues. Trimming left V 6 bases short and J 1 base short, with 11 bases between. The CDR3 protein is CASSLLFGTDTQYF. The CDR3 DNA follows: TGTGCCAGCAGCCTTTTGTTTGGCACAGATACGCAGTATTTT.

The chain combines TRBV29-1 with TRBJ2-3; D is perhaps TRBD2 (6 bases). V was cut by 4 bases and J by 4 bases, with 12 bases left in between. Germline loops: CDR1 SQVTM, CDR2 ANQGSEA. CDR3 length: 13 amino acids. The CDR3 reads CSVVGGWSDTQYF. DNA for the CDR3: TGCAGCGTTGTCGGGGGTTGGTCAGATACGCAGTATTTT.

A few counts support this clonotype. The V gene is TRBV5-4, the J gene TRBJ2-3; TRBD2 matches at 7 bases. Germline CDR1 SGHNT, CDR2 YYREEE (reference sequence). After removal of 4 bases from V and 2 bases from J, the junction contained 10 bases not matched to a gene. This CDR3 spans 16 amino acids. CDR3 bases: TGTGCCAGCAGCCGGACTAGTTCCTCTAACACAGATACGCAGTATTTT. It specifies CASSRTSSSNTDTQYF.

Ten or more counts support this clonotype. V gene TRBV6-1 combines with J gene TRBJ1-5; the D gene is possibly TRBD1 (6 bases). Trimming took 11 bases from V and 6 from J, leaving 14 bases between them. There are 12 residues in the CDR3. Germline V gene data show CDR1 as MNHNS and CDR2 as SASEGT. The CDR3 bases are TGTGCCGCGGACCGAGGGGGTCAGCCCCAGCATTTT. Its translation: CAADRGGQPQHF.

V is TRBV13 and J is TRBJ2-2, with D tentatively TRBD2 (6 bases). The CDR3 is 15 amino acids. Germline CDR1 is PRHDT and CDR2 is FYEKMQ (reference sequence). V shed 6 bases and J shed 1 base, with 12 bases lying between them. CDR3: CASSPGVLNTGELFF. Written as DNA, the CDR3 is TGTGCCAGCAGTCCGGGAGTGCTGAACACCGGGGAGCTGTTTTTT.